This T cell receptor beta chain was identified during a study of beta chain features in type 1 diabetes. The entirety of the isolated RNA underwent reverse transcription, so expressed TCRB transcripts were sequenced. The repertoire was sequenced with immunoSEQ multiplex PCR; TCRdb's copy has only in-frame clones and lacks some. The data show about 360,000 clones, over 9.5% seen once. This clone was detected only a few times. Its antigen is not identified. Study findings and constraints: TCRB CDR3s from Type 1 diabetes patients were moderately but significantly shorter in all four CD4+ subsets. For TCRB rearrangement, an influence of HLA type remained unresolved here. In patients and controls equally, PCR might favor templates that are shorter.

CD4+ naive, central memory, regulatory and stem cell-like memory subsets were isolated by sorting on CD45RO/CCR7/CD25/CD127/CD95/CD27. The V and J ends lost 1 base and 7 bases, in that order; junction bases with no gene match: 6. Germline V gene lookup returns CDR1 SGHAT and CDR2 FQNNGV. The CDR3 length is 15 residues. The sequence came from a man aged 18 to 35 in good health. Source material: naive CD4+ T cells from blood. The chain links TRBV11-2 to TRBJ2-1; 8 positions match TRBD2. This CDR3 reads CASSLVGSGGNEQFF. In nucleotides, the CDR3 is TGTGCCAGCAGCTTAGTCGGTTCGGGAGGGAATGAGCAGTTCTTC.